The T cell receptor (beta chain) under discussion was sequenced for a study of cytomegalovirus exposure and HLA in healthy donors (TCRdb year 2017). Regarding the complete study: According to an earlier analysis of 587 of the donors, some 170 million T cells yielded roughly 110 million unique TCR beta sequences and approximately 300 Gb of sequence data. Approximately 330 gigabases of sequencing data and 70 million to 100 million unique TCR sequences made up an early release that covered some 640 HLA-typed donors. Of the approximately 400 genotyped donors, roughly 85% fell in the genetic ancestry cluster associated with self-reported Caucasian donors. The study was designed to test whether signatures of past pathogen exposure could be identified by cataloging public T cell receptors. The study profiled the T cell repertoires of fewer than 850 subjects by immunosequencing and related them to cytomegalovirus serostatus. In addition to the first cohort of 650 to 750 subjects, a separate validation cohort of approximately 130 different subjects was used. High-throughput TCR immunosequencing, statistical association of individual TCRs with disease status, and machine learning were combined to predict cytomegalovirus infection status. To study patterns of TCR occurrence, a later analysis re-analyzed previously published TCR beta repertoires from 700 or so donors and added high-resolution HLA genotyping. Rather than drawing on any new phenotypic data, the later analysis identified candidate immune exposures from TCR beta sequences and the way those sequences occurred across donors. An earlier analysis of around 580 of the donors used high-throughput TCR beta sequencing to judge whether each TCR beta V gene segment behaved as functional or pseudogenic. Alongside the repertoire data, information on donor age, sex, ethnicity and CMV serostatus was compiled. A later genetic analysis took genome-wide SNP genotypes for about three fifths of the 666 donors and used that subset as a discovery cohort. Every discovery cohort repertoire had been produced on one sequencing platform. HLA typing included class I and class II loci at four-digit resolution. The number of donors typed differed by locus, with roughly 629-640 for A, B, C, DRB1 and DQB1, over 500 for DQA1, 606 for DPA1, and roughly 450 for DPB1. About 5 DR-DQ haplotypes were handled as single units for association and clustering, since linkage in the cohort was strong. Among around 400 genotyped donors of the cohort, an average of around 240,000 unique TCR beta nucleotide sequences was sequenced per donor, of which about 19% were non-productive.

The cohort consisted of fewer than 700 healthy bone marrow donors. Cohort members were all nominally healthy when sampled, although unrecorded immune exposures were likely present. The donor was CMV seronegative and belonged to the group of several hundred seronegative cohort members. Every donor gave a peripheral blood sample, and the peripheral blood mononuclear cells from that sample were used for TCR beta sequencing. Genomic DNA extraction from the blood cell samples was performed with the Qiagen DNeasy Blood Extraction Kit. For this clone: This clone's antigen is unknown. No much larger clone is present one base from it, and per-base qualities are unavailable.

General findings and caveats noted by the study authors: Roughly uniform sequencing depth across donors was assumed in presence/absence analyses, although this assumption may not hold. Linkage disequilibrium might explain the correlated functional status among segregating V segments, but an unknown experimental factor could not be excluded. Because HLA typing was unavailable for some donors at each locus, only the typed subset was used in association tests. Across donors, most TCR sequences were observed very rarely, whereas some public TCRs were present in many individuals. An association between a missense DCLRE1C variant and V-gene and J-gene trimming of TCR beta chains was found in a later genetic analysis and replicated in an independent cohort. A later genetic analysis reported fewer N-insertions in productive TCRs among donors in an Asian-associated ancestry cluster than the roughly 650-donor mean. A group of highly shared sequence variants was considered likely to be a technical artifact of the sequencing pipeline. In an earlier analysis of 587 of the donors, most TCR beta V segments appeared in productive rearrangements about 87% or about 30% of the time, broadly matching IMGT annotations. In vitro tests confirmed that three of the cytomegalovirus-associated TCR beta chains recognize cytomegalovirus antigens. Several of the top co-occurrence clusters appeared to be linked to parvovirus B19, influenza, CMV and Epstein-Barr virus, according to a later analysis. When HLA alleles, especially DR and DQ, strongly co-occurred, TCR associations were difficult to assign to individual alleles. The 87-base-pair reads could not distinguish some IMGT-functional V segments, including TRBV6-2 and TRBV6-3, so those segments were excluded. The only immune exposure information available for the cohort was CMV serostatus. In the study, about 150 TCR beta chains were listed as associated with cytomegalovirus. In a later analysis, TCR association rates were found to vary across HLA loci, with the most associated TCRs seen for DRB1 alleles and the fewest for HLA-C alleles. The earlier analysis of nearly 600 of the donors excluded around 17 rarely observed V segments, including chromosome 9 orphons, because counts were too low. A further reported finding was that TCR beta sequences accurately predicted the HLA-A and HLA-B alleles for most subjects in the first cohort. According to the authors, the approach could potentially be generalized to other disease states and immunological phenotypes. Most CMV-associated TCR beta chains appeared to be HLA-restricted in a later analysis, and the HLA associations seemed to be driven largely by CMV exposure. Cytomegalovirus status was reported to be diagnosed by the classifier with high specificity and sensitivity in both the original and validation cohorts. Compared with equally common non-associated chains, HLA-associated TCR beta chains in a later analysis were more clonally expanded and had lower generation probabilities. Specific HLA alleles were associated with roughly 16,000 TCR beta sequences at a false discovery rate of 0.05 in a later analysis. In this cohort, only TCR beta chains were sequenced, and detectable features were limited by the absence of alpha or paired-chain data.

The protocol used for the library was the immunoSEQ multiplex PCR assay. For the multiplex PCR, a mixture combining 60 forward primers for TCR Vbeta segments and 13 reverse primers for TCR Jbeta segments was used. The CDR3 region of rearranged TCR beta genes was amplified from genomic DNA with a multiplex PCR assay. The amplified TCR beta libraries were sequenced on the Illumina HiSeq System as 87-base-pair reads. The authors' pipeline ran thus. A later analysis counted about 76 million unique TCR beta chains across the 700 or so repertoires, and 9 million to 14 million of these chains were shared by at least two donors. To remove PCR and sequencing errors, raw reads were error-corrected and collapsed into unique sequences using a nearest-neighbor algorithm that merged closely related sequences. To assign V, D and J gene segments, CDR3 sequences were aligned to IMGT reference sequences. For a sequence to be retained, a match of at least six nucleotides was required to both a V gene segment and a J gene segment. A rearrangement counted as productive if the CDR3 had no stop codons and remained in frame with V and J, and every other rearrangement counted as non-productive. CDR3 was defined according to IMGT convention as the region running from the second conserved V-encoded cysteine to the conserved J-encoded phenylalanine. In an earlier analysis of more than 550 of the donors, sequences lacking an unambiguous match to a single V gene segment were excluded. An earlier analysis of a few hundred of the donors called V segments functional above 56.7% productive rearrangements and segregating when the between-donor standard deviation exceeded 5%. A statistical classification framework was built to diagnose cytomegalovirus status from the catalog of TCR beta chain sequences. A later analysis assigned V and J genes by comparing TCR nucleotide sequences with IMGT/GENE-DB human TR gene sequences. A later analysis assigned CDR3 sequences and most-parsimonious VDJ recombination scenarios with the TCRdist pipeline. In a later analysis, every TCR beta chain was defined by the combination of its CDR3 amino acid sequence and its V-gene family, and reads without a unique V-gene family were dropped. In a later analysis, around 650 highly shared, low-generation-probability nucleotide sequences were removed to address suspected cross-contamination and a sequencing artifact. A later analysis calculated a clonal expansion index for each public chain from normalized within-repertoire ranks of inferred template counts. A later analysis computed generation probabilities with a VDJ recombination model fitted to out-of-frame rearrangements, and checked the results against IGoR. Hypergeometric tests were used in a later analysis to score TCR-TCR, TCR-HLA and TCR-CMV co-occurrence, with a repertoire-size bias correction applied to the TCR pairs. To estimate false discovery rates, a later analysis permuted the HLA or CMV assignments 20 times. In a later analysis, co-occurring TCRs were grouped using DBSCAN, with TCRdist sequence similarity added in when clustering inside HLA-allele-positive subsets. Co-occurrence clustering excluded repertoires with fewer than 30,000 or more than 120,000 public chains, plus five with anomalous nucleotide sharing. As stored in TCRdb, this immuneACCESS dataset retains in-frame rearrangements with V and J assigned. A fraction of the clones does not appear; measured against another copy, unresolved V genes explain less than half of the discrepancy, and the remainder lacks a known reason. The V and J calls and clone size were taken over from that table, and D and trimming were inferred from the DNA. Here the sample has roughly 150,000 clones; approximately 80% occur a single time. The ten largest clones represent approximately 1.3% of the sample.

The germline V gene encodes CDR1 SNHLY and CDR2 FYNNEI. The CDR3 runs 20 residues from the cysteine to the phenylalanine. Just the 60-base CDR3 DNA is kept, in frame starting at base 1. The V end loses 4 bases and the J end loses 4 bases, and a stretch of 29 bases separates them. The sequence joins TRBV2 to TRBJ2-1, with a weak D call of TRBD2 (7 bases match). Sequences were obtained from PBMCs. This receptor was obtained from a man aged 25-45 years in good health and CMV-seronegative. The CDR3 is CASSGWEGGSSFSSYNEQFF. The DNA reads TGTGCCAGCAGTGGCTGGGAGGGGGGGTCTTCTTTCTCCTCTTACAATGAGCAGTTCTTC.